Listed below are T cell receptor beta chains from one sample, sequenced in a study of blood T cell repertoires in COVID-19. The repertoire was sequenced with immunoSEQ multiplex PCR; TCRdb's copy has only in-frame clones and lacks some. The sample carries 140,000 to 150,000 clones, 85% to 90% recorded once. The source material was PBMCs or T cells enriched from blood (not recorded which). The receptors were gathered from a woman under 40 with acute COVID-19. Both conserved end residues are part of each CDR3. The order of the fields is clone size, D gene, J gene, V gene, CDR3 protein, CDR3 DNA. A D gene is named only where the DNA matches it firmly. Not all rows give a size; the values are once, few, many and, for expanded clones, a class.

clone_size: once; d_call: TRBD1; j_call: TRBJ2-7; v_call: TRBV18; cdr3_aa: CASSPPGRGLSYEQYF; cdr3_nt: TGTGCCAGCTCACCACCCGGCAGGGGGCTATCCTACGAGCAGTACTTC
clone_size: -; d_call: -; j_call: TRBJ1-2; v_call: TRBV6-2/TRBV6-3; cdr3_aa: CASSYSESYYGYTF; cdr3_nt: TGTGCCAGCAGTTACTCGGAGTCCTACTATGGCTACACCTTC
clone_size: -; d_call: -; j_call: TRBJ2-1; v_call: TRBV3-1/TRBV3-2; cdr3_aa: CASSQGREVSYNEQFF; cdr3_nt: TGTGCCAGCAGCCAAGGGCGGGAAGTCTCCTACAATGAGCAGTTCTTC
clone_size: -; d_call: -; j_call: TRBJ1-1; v_call: TRBV18; cdr3_aa: CASSPPTVNTEAFF; cdr3_nt: TGTGCCAGCTCACCCCCGACAGTGAACACTGAAGCTTTCTTT
clone_size: -; d_call: -; j_call: TRBJ1-1; v_call: TRBV20-1; cdr3_aa: CNRDGNTEAFF; cdr3_nt: TGCAACCGGGATGGGAACACTGAAGCTTTCTTT
clone_size: -; d_call: TRBD2; j_call: TRBJ2-2; v_call: TRBV10-3; cdr3_aa: CAISASGTSGSADTGELFF; cdr3_nt: TGTGCCATCAGCGCCTCCGGGACTAGCGGGAGTGCTGACACCGGGGAGCTGTTTTTT
clone_size: -; d_call: TRBD1; j_call: TRBJ2-7; v_call: TRBV4-3; cdr3_aa: CASSQGATGTGDYEQYF; cdr3_nt: TGCGCCAGCAGCCAAGGCGCGACCGGGACAGGGGACTACGAGCAGTACTTC
clone_size: -; d_call: -; j_call: TRBJ1-2; v_call: TRBV29-1; cdr3_aa: CSVSREGKNYGYTF; cdr3_nt: TGCAGCGTTTCTAGGGAGGGGAAGAACTATGGCTACACCTTC
clone_size: -; d_call: TRBD2; j_call: TRBJ2-5; v_call: TRBV25-1; cdr3_aa: CASSERLAGQETQYF; cdr3_nt: TGTGCCAGCAGTGAACGGCTAGCGGGGCAAGAGACCCAGTACTTC
clone_size: -; d_call: -; j_call: TRBJ2-2; v_call: TRBV7-9; cdr3_aa: CASSLTSGSTGELFF; cdr3_nt: TGTGCCAGCAGCTTAACCAGCGGGTCCACCGGGGAGCTGTTTTTT
clone_size: many; d_call: TRBD2; j_call: TRBJ2-7; v_call: TRBV5-4; cdr3_aa: CASSLSGLAYEQYF; cdr3_nt: TGTGCCAGCAGCTTATCCGGACTAGCCTACGAGCAGTACTTC
clone_size: -; d_call: TRBD1; j_call: TRBJ1-5; v_call: TRBV30; cdr3_aa: CAWSGDRASTQHF; cdr3_nt: TGTGCCTGGAGTGGGGACAGGGCTTCTACCCAGCATTTT
clone_size: once; d_call: TRBD1; j_call: TRBJ1-2; v_call: TRBV3-1/TRBV3-2; cdr3_aa: CASSQIQGAGYTF; cdr3_nt: TGTGCCAGCAGCCAAATTCAGGGGGCGGGCTACACCTTC
clone_size: -; d_call: TRBD2; j_call: TRBJ2-2; v_call: TRBV7-9; cdr3_aa: CASSFSGSYFTGELFF; cdr3_nt: TGTGCCAGTTCTTTTAGCGGGAGCTATTTCACCGGGGAGCTGTTTTTT
clone_size: -; d_call: TRBD1; j_call: TRBJ1-4; v_call: TRBV3-1/TRBV3-2; cdr3_aa: CASSQPGQGHEKLFF; cdr3_nt: TGTGCCAGCAGCCAACCGGGACAGGGGCATGAAAAACTGTTTTTT
clone_size: -; d_call: TRBD1; j_call: TRBJ1-1; v_call: TRBV29-1; cdr3_aa: CSVGGQGWPNTEAFF; cdr3_nt: TGCAGCGTTGGGGGACAGGGATGGCCAAACACTGAAGCTTTCTTT
clone_size: -; d_call: -; j_call: TRBJ1-4; v_call: TRBV21-1; cdr3_aa: CASSKGMGQGASEKLFF; cdr3_nt: TGTGCCAGCAGCAAAGGCATGGGACAGGGGGCAAGCGAAAAACTGTTTTTT
clone_size: -; d_call: TRBD2; j_call: TRBJ2-3; v_call: TRBV5-1; cdr3_aa: CASSLLAGPSTDTQYF; cdr3_nt: TGCGCCAGCAGCTTACTAGCGGGGCCGAGCACAGATACGCAGTATTTT
clone_size: -; d_call: -; j_call: TRBJ1-3; v_call: TRBV2; cdr3_aa: CAGSRGSGNTIYF; cdr3_nt: TGTGCCGGAAGCAGGGGATCTGGAAACACCATATATTTT
clone_size: -; d_call: TRBD2; j_call: TRBJ2-5; v_call: TRBV7-2; cdr3_aa: CASSSGLAVETQYF; cdr3_nt: TGTGCCAGCAGCTCGGGACTAGCGGTAGAGACCCAGTACTTC
clone_size: -; d_call: -; j_call: TRBJ1-5; v_call: TRBV6-4; cdr3_aa: CAIKQSSNQPQHF; cdr3_nt: TGTGCCATCAAACAGTCCTCCAATCAGCCCCAGCATTTT